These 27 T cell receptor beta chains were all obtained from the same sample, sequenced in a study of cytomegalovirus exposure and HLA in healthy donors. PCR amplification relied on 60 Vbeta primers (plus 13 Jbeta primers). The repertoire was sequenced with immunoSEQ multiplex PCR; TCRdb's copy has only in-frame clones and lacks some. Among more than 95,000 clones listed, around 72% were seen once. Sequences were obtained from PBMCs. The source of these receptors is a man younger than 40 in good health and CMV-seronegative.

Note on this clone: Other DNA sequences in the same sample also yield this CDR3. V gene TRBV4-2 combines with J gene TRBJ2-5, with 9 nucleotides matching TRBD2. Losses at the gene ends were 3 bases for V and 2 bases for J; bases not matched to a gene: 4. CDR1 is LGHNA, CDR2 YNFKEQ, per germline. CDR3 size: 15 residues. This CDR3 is CASSQGTSGQETQYF. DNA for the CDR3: TGTGCCAGCAGCCAGGGAACTAGCGGGCAAGAGACCCAGTACTTC.

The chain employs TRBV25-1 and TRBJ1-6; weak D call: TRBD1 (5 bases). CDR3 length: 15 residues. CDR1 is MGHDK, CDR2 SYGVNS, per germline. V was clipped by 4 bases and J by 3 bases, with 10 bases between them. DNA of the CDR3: TGTGCCAGCAGTGCGCCGACAGTCTATAATTCACCCCTCCACTTT. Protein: CASSAPTVYNSPLHF.

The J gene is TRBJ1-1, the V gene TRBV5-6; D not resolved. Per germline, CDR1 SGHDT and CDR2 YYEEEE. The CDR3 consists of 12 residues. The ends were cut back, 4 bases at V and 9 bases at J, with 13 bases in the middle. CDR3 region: CASSPNGGKAFF. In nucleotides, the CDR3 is TGTGCCAGCAGCCCGAATGGCGGTAAAGCTTTCTTT.

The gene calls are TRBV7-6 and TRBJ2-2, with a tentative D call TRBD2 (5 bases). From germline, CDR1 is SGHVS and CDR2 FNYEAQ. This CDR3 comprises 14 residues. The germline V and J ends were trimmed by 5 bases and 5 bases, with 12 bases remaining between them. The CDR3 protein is CASSPRSGTGELFF. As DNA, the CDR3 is TGTGCCAGCAGCCCCCGGTCGGGGACCGGGGAGCTGTTTTTT.

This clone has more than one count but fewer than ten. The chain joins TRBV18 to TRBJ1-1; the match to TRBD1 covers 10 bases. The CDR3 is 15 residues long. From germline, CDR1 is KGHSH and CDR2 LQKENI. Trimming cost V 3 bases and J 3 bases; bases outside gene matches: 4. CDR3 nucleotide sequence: TGTGCCAGCTCACCGCGGACAGGGGGGGACACTGAAGCTTTCTTT. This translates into CASSPRTGGDTEAFF.

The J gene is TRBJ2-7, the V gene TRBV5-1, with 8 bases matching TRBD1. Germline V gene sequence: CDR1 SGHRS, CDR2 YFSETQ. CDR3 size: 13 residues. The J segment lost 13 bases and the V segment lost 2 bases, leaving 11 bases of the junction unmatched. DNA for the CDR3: TGCGCCAGCAGCTTAGACGGACAGGGTAACATTTACTTC. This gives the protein CASSLDGQGNIYF.

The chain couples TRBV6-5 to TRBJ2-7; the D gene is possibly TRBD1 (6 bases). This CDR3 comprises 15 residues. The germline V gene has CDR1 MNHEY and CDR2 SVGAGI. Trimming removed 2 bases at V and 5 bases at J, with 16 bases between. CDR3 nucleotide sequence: TGTGCCAGCAGTTACGGCCCAGGGGCCTCGGACGAGCAGTACTTC. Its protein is CASSYGPGASDEQYF.

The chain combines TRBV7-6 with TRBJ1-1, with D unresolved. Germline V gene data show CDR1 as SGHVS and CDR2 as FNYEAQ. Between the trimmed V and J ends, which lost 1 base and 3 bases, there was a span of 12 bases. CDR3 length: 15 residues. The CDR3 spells CASSLGHRRDTEAFF. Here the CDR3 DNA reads TGTGCCAGCAGCTTAGGGCATAGGAGGGACACTGAAGCTTTCTTT.

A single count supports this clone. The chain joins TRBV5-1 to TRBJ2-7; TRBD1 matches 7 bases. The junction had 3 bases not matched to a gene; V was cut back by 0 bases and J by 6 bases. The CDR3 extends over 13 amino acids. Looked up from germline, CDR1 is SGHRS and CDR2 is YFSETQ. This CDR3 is CASSLDPGGEQYF. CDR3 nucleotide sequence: TGCGCCAGCAGCTTGGATCCAGGGGGCGAGCAGTACTTC.

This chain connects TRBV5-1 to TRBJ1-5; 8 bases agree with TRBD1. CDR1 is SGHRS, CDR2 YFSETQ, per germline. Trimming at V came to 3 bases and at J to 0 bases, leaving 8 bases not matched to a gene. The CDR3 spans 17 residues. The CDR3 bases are TGCGCCAGCAGCTCGGGAATCACAGGGGGTAGCAATCAGCCCCAGCATTTT. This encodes CASSSGITGGSNQPQHF.

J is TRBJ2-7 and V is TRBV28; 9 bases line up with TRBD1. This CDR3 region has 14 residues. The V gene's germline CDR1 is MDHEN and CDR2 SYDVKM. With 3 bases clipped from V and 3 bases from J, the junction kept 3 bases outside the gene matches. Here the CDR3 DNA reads TGTGCCAGCAGTTTTGGGACAGGGAGCTACGAGCAGTACTTC. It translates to CASSFGTGSYEQYF.

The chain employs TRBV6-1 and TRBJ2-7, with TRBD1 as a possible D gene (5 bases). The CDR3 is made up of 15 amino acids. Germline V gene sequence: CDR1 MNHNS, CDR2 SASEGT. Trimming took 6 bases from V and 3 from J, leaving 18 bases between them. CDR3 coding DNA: TGTGCCAGCAGCCCCGGTGGGGCCCCTGACTACGAGCAGTACTTC. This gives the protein CASSPGGAPDYEQYF.

This CDR3 reads CASSLEAPGLAGTYEQYF. CDR3 nucleotide sequence: TGTGCCAGCAGCCTCGAGGCCCCCGGACTAGCGGGGACCTACGAGCAGTACTTC. The gene calls are TRBV11-2 and TRBJ2-7; 12 positions match TRBD2. Germline V gene data show CDR1 as SGHAT and CDR2 as FQNNGV. Trimming removed 5 bases from V and 2 bases from J; junction bases left unmatched: 13. The CDR3 has 18 residues.

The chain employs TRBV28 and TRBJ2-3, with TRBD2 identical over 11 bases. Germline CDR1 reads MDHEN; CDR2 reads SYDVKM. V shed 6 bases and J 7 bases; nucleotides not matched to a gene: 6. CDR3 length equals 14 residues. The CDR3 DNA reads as TGTGCCAGCAGGATTAGCGGGGGGGCAAATACGCAGTATTTT. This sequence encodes CASRISGGANTQYF.

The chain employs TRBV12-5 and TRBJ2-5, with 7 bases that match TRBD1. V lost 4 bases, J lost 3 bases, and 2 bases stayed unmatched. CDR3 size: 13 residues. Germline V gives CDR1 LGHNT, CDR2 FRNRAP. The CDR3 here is CASGSDREETQYF. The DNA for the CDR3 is TGTGCTAGTGGTTCCGACAGGGAAGAGACCCAGTACTTC.

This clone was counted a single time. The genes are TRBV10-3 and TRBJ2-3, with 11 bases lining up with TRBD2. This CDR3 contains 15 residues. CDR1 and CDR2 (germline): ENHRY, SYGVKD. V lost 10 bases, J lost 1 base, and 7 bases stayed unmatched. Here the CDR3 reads CATVAGGRGTDTQYF. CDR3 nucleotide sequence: TGTGCCACGGTAGCGGGGGGGCGCGGCACAGATACGCAGTATTTT.

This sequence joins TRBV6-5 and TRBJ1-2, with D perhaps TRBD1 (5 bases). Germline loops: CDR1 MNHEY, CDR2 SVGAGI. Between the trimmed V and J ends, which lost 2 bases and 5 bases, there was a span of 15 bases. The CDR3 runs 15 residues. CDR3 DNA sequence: TGTGCCAGCAGTTACGGCGAAGGGGCCCCATATGGCTACACCTTC. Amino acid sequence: CASSYGEGAPYGYTF.

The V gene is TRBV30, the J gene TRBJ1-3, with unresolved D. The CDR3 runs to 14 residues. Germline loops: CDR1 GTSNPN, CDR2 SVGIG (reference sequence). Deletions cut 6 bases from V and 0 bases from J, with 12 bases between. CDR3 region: CACTDSYSGNTIYF. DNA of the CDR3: TGTGCCTGCACGGATAGCTACTCTGGAAACACCATATATTTT.

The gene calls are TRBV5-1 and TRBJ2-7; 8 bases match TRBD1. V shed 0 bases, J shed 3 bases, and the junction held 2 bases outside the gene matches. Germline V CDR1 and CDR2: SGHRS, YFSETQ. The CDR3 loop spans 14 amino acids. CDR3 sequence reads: CASSLAGTGYEQYF. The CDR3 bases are TGCGCCAGCAGCTTGGCCGGGACAGGCTACGAGCAGTACTTC.

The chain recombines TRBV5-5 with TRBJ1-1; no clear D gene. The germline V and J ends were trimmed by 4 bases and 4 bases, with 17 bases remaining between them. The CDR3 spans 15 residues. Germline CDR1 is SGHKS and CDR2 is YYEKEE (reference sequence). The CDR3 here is CASSPSPIIGTEAFF. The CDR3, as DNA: TGTGCCAGCAGCCCCTCGCCCATTATCGGCACTGAAGCTTTCTTT.

CDR3 in DNA: TGTGCCAGCAGTGAAGCGGGTTGGGCTCCCCTTAATCAGCCCCAGCATTTT. Its translation is CASSEAGWAPLNQPQHF. The V gene is TRBV6-1, the J gene TRBJ1-5; D is undetermined. The germline V and J ends were trimmed by 0 bases and 4 bases, with 16 bases remaining between them. Germline V CDR1 and CDR2: MNHNS, SASEGT. CDR3 length: 17 residues.

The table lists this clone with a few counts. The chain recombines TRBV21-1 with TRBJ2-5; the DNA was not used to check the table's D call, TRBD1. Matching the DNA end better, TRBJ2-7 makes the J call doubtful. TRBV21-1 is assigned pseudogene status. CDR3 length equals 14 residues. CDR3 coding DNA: TGTGCCAGCCCTGGCGGACAGATACCCTACGAGCAGTACTTC. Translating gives CASPGGQIPYEQYF.

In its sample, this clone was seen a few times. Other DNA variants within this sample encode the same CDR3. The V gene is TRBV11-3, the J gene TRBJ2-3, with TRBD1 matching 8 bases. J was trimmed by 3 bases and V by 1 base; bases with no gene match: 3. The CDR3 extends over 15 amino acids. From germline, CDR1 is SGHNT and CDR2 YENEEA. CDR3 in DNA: TGTGCCAGCAGCTTAGGACAGGGGTCGACAGATACGCAGTATTTT. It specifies CASSLGQGSTDTQYF. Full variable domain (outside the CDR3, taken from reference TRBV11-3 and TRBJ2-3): EAGVVQSPRYKIIEKKQPVAFWCNPISGHNTLYWYLQNLGQGPELLIRYENEEAVDDSQLPKDRFSAERLKGVDSTLKIQPAELGDSAVYLCASSLGQGSTDTQYFGPGTRLTVL.

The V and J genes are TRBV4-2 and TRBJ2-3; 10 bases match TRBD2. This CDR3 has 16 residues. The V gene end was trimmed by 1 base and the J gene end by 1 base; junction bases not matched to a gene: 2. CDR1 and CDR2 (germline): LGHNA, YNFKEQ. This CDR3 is CASSQAGTSGTDTQYF. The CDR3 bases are TGTGCCAGCAGCCAAGCCGGGACTAGCGGCACAGATACGCAGTATTTT.

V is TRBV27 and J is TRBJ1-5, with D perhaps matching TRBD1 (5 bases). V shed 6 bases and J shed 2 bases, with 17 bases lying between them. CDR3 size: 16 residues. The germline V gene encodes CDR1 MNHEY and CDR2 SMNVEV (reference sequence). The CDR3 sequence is CASRDKREVGNQPQHF. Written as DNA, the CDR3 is TGTGCCAGCAGGGACAAAAGGGAGGTTGGCAATCAGCCCCAGCATTTT.

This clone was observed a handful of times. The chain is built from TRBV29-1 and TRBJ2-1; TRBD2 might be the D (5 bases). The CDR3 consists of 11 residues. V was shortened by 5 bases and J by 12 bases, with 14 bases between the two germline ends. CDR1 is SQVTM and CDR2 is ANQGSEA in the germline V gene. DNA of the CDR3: TGCAGCGTTAAGGAAGGAGGCTGGCAGTTCTTC. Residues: CSVKEGGWQFF.

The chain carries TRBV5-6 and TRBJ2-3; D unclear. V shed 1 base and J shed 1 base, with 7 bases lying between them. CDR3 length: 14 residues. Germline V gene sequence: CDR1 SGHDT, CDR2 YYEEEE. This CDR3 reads CASSLSLGTDTQYF. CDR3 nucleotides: TGTGCCAGCAGCTTGTCGCTAGGCACAGATACGCAGTATTTT. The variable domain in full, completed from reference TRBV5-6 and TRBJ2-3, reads DAGVTQSPTHLIKTRGQQVTLRCSPKSGHDTVSWYQQALGQGPQFIFQYYEEEERQRGNFPDRFSGHQFPNYSSELNVNALLLGDSALYLCASSLSLGTDTQYFGPGTRLTVL.